The entry that follows covers one T cell receptor (beta chain) sequence. Its antigen target is currently unknown. Base qualities are not provided; no much larger clone lies one nucleotide away. The sample is drawn from a study of blood T cell repertoires in COVID-19 (dated by TCRdb to the early 2020s). In the study overall: Collaborator samples came from the United States, Italy and Spain and covered acute and convalescent phases of COVID-19. The material from the prospective study consisted of cDNA or gDNA derived from T cells, B-cell-depleted T cells, or PBMCs. Subjects who had been exposed to COVID-19, were actively infected with it, or had recovered from it provided the deeply sampled blood TCRbeta repertoires that made up the dataset. The repertoires were released in a freely available public database intended as a resource for research on the immune response to SARS-CoV-2. The samples were drawn from two sources: the first 160 participants of the ongoing ImmuneRACE study, and 950 to 1,500 subjects contributed by 6 global collaborators. Sample metadata almost always included a de-identified subject ID, COVID-19 status, age in years and sex. Where HLA class I and class II types were available, the types were taken from metadata supplied by the sample provider, not from assay-based typing.

Whole blood was collected in K2EDTA tubes by collaborating institutions according to the institutions' own protocols. For TCRbeta analysis, collaborator samples were shipped as frozen whole blood, as isolated PBMCs, or as DNA extracted from either sample type. In the germline V gene, CDR1 corresponds to SGDLS and CDR2 to YYNGEE. The CDR3 numbers 13 residues from cysteine through phenylalanine. Only CDR3 DNA is held: 39 bases, read in frame from base 1. V gives up 4 bases and J gives up 5 bases, and the segment between their germline ends measures 11 bases. The paper's findings and limits, for the study overall: The amount of clinical and demographic metadata varied by source and participant and was provided uncurated.

The immunoSEQ Assay, a bias-controlled multiplex PCR, was used to amplify TCRbeta CDR3 regions from genomic DNA. Per the authors' processing: The number of nucleated cells in each sample was estimated from the amplification of reference gene primers within the assay. To quantify the absolute abundance of each unique TCRbeta CDR3 rearrangement, sequence reads were collapsed and filtered. For each sample, productive Simpson clonality was calculated as the square root of Simpson's diversity index across productive rearrangements. Imported from immuneACCESS, the table was reduced by TCRdb to in-frame sequences with V and J called. These copies leave out some clones; in studies compared against another copy, an unresolved V gene accounts for under half, and the cause of the remainder is not known. That table furnishes V, J and clone size, whereas the DNA furnished D and trimming. A total of 260,000 or so clones appear in this sample, approximately 91% of them only once. Over 8% of the sample is taken by the ten largest.

The receptor chain draws on TRBV9 and TRBJ2-3; no D gene is confidently identified. The TCR was taken from a man between 18 and 35 years old with active or convalescent COVID-19. Sequenced input: peripheral blood. The sequenced DNA is TGTGCCAGCAGCCCATTTGAGAAAGATACGCAGTATTTT. This translates into CASSPFEKDTQYF.